This T cell receptor (beta chain) derives from a study of blood T cell repertoires in COVID-19. Across the whole study: Specimens from acute and convalescent COVID-19 originated in the United States, Italy and Spain. From T cells, B-cell-depleted T cells, or PBMCs came the material, which was cDNA or gDNA.

Germline assignment: CDR1 KGHDR and CDR2 SFDVKD. The ends lost 10 bases at V and 3 bases at J; junction bases unmatched: 6. This CDR3 region has 14 residues. In the authors' workflow: By means of reference gene primer amplification, nucleated cell counts were estimated. TCRdb keeps only in-frame clones here, not all; method: immunoSEQ multiplex PCR. V, J and clone size are taken as reported in that table, and D and trimming were inferred from the DNA itself. The sample yields fewer than 70,000 clones, roughly nine tenths seen once. The receptor was isolated from a woman between 65 and 79 years old with active COVID-19. The sequenced sample consisted of peripheral blood. The rearrangement uses TRBV24-1 and TRBJ2-3, with TRBD1 identical over 10 bases. The CDR3 spells CATSGQGKTDTQYF. CDR3 coding DNA: TGTGCCACTTCGGGACAGGGGAAGACAGATACGCAGTATTTT.